This entry lists 31 T cell receptor beta chains sequenced from one sample in a study of graft-versus-host responses after intestinal transplantation. Antigen specificity for these receptors is unknown. Measured with immunoSEQ multiplex PCR; TCRdb has only the in-frame clones, and not every one. The data hold about 100,000 clones, with roughly 87% observed a single time. The sequences come from unstimulated CD4+ T cells sorted from spleen or lymph node cells, collected before transplant. The receptor set was obtained from a human donor who was the organ donor for an intestinal transplant.

The chain joins TRBV10-3 to TRBJ2-7; D assignment may be TRBD1 or TRBD2 (5 bases each). Trimming stripped 6 bases from V and 4 bases from J, with 19 bases between. Germline lookup yields CDR1 ENHRY and CDR2 SYGVKD. CDR3 length: 15 amino acids. CDR3 loop: CAIRGRDGQMYEQYF. In nucleotides, the CDR3 is TGTGCCATCAGGGGACGGGACGGCCAAATGTACGAGCAGTACTTC.

The chain recombines TRBV5-8 with TRBJ2-7; D ambiguous. The CDR3 sequence is 12 residues long. Germline V gene sequence: CDR1 SGHTS, CDR2 YDEGEE. V dropped 3 bases and J dropped 1 base, with 5 bases sitting between them. The CDR3 here is CASSSLSYEQYF. Here the CDR3 DNA reads TGTGCCAGCAGCTCATTATCCTACGAGCAGTACTTC. The entire variable domain, with the rest obtained from reference TRBV5-8 and TRBJ2-7, is as follows: EAGVTQSPTHLIKTRGQQATLRCSPISGHTSVYWYQQALGLGLQFLLWYDEGEERNRGNFPPRFSGRQFPNYSSELNVNALELEDSALYLCASSSLSYEQYFGPGTRLTVT.

V is TRBV27 and J is TRBJ2-5; 7 bases line up with TRBD2. This CDR3 is built from 15 residues. Germline V gene data show CDR1 as MNHEY and CDR2 as SMNVEV (reference sequence). Losses at the gene ends were 0 bases for V and 7 bases for J; bases not matched to a gene: 8. The CDR3 bases are TGTGCCAGCAGTTTATCTACGGGACTACCCCGGACCCAGTACTTC. Translating gives CASSLSTGLPRTQYF.

This clone is a singleton in its sample. V is TRBV28 and J is TRBJ1-1; TRBD1 agrees at 8 bases. The J segment lost 1 base and the V segment lost 3 bases, leaving 4 bases of the junction unmatched. CDR3 length equals 15 residues. Germline lookup yields CDR1 MDHEN and CDR2 SYDVKM. The CDR3 spells CASSFFGQGNTEAFF. The CDR3 nucleotides read TGTGCCAGCAGTTTCTTCGGACAGGGGAACACTGAAGCTTTCTTT.

This chain joins TRBV7-8 and TRBJ2-2; unclear D gene. Germline assignment: CDR1 SGHVS and CDR2 FQNEAQ. This CDR3 is built from 13 residues. V gave up 8 bases and J gave up 7 bases, with 14 bases separating them. For the CDR3, the DNA is TGTGCCAGCCAAAGGGAAATGTTCGGGGAGCTGTTTTTT. This translates into CASQREMFGELFF.

The chain uses TRBV5-1 and TRBJ2-1; D unclear. Trimming left V 2 bases short and J 4 bases short, with 7 bases between. The CDR3 sequence is 13 residues long. CDR1 is SGHRS and CDR2 is YFSETQ in the germline V gene. Here the CDR3 DNA reads TGCGCCAGCAGCTTCGGGTCTTACAATGAGCAGTTCTTC. Amino acids: CASSFGSYNEQFF.

V is TRBV19 and J is TRBJ1-1, with a tentative D call TRBD1 (5 bases). Germline CDR1 and CDR2: LNHDA and SQIVND (reference sequence). The CDR3 is 14 residues long. V lost 4 bases, J lost 5 bases, and 14 bases lay in between. CDR3 coding DNA: TGTGCCAGTAGTACCAGGGTGGGTACTACTGAAGCTTTCTTT. Translated: CASSTRVGTTEAFF.

This chain uses TRBV30 with TRBJ1-2; maybe TRBD1 (5 bases). The V gene's germline CDR1 is GTSNPN and CDR2 SVGIG (reference sequence). V was trimmed by 2 bases and J by 8 bases, leaving 9 bases between them. CDR3 length: 11 amino acids. The CDR3 sequence: CAWSTGVGYTF. The DNA of the CDR3 is TGTGCCTGGAGTACGGGGGTCGGCTACACCTTC.

J is TRBJ2-5 and V is TRBV5-1, with 8 bases lining up with TRBD1. The last part of the DNA fits TRBJ2-7 better; the J call may be wrong. Germline V gene sequence: CDR1 SGHRS, CDR2 YFSETQ. The CDR3 is made up of 12 amino acids. CDR3 in amino acids: CASSRQGLEQYF. CDR3 nucleotides: TGCGCCAGCAGCCGACAGGGGCTCGAGCAGTACTTC.

The rearrangement links TRBV2 to TRBJ1-2; 7 nucleotides align to TRBD1. J lost 5 bases, V lost 6 bases, and 3 bases had no gene match. Germline V gene lookup returns CDR1 SNHLY and CDR2 FYNNEI. The CDR3 covers 12 residues. CDR3 loop: CASSNRGYGYTF. In DNA form, the CDR3 reads TGTGCCAGCAGCAACAGGGGTTATGGCTACACCTTC.

V is TRBV7-2 and J is TRBJ1-6; D is unclear. Germline CDR1 reads SGHTA; CDR2 reads FQGNSA. Deletions cut 5 bases from V and 4 bases from J, with 9 bases between. CDR3 length equals 14 residues. The chain's CDR3 is CASSTDGYNSPLHF. CDR3 nucleotide sequence: TGTGCCAGCAGCACCGACGGTTATAATTCACCCCTCCACTTT.

This clone appeared once. J is TRBJ2-2 and V is TRBV6-1, with a weak D call TRBD1 (5 bases). The ends were cut back, 5 bases at V and 5 bases at J, with 15 bases in the middle. The CDR3 totals 15 residues. Germline V gene lookup returns CDR1 MNHNS and CDR2 SASEGT. The CDR3 is CASSRIRVETGELFF. The DNA of the CDR3 is TGTGCCAGCAGTCGGATCAGGGTTGAAACCGGGGAGCTGTTTTTT.

This chain connects TRBV5-4 to TRBJ2-5, with TRBD1 matching over 9 bases. The CDR3 totals 13 residues. With 4 bases clipped from V and 3 bases from J, the junction kept 1 base outside the gene matches. Germline values: CDR1 SGHNT, CDR2 YYREEE (reference sequence). This CDR3 reads CASSRDREETQYF. CDR3 bases: TGTGCCAGCAGCCGGGACAGGGAAGAGACCCAGTACTTC.

The genes are TRBV9 and TRBJ1-1, with D unclear. Between the trimmed V and J ends, which lost 4 bases and 2 bases, there was a span of 15 bases. Germline loops: CDR1 SGDLS, CDR2 YYNGEE. The CDR3 sequence is 15 residues long. CDR3 bases: TGTGCCAGCAGCTTGGAGAGTCGGTTAAACACTGAAGCTTTCTTT. Translation gives CASSLESRLNTEAFF.

The V gene is TRBV28, the J gene TRBJ1-1; D perhaps matches TRBD1 (5 bases). The germline V and J ends were trimmed by 8 bases and 1 base, with 20 bases remaining between them. The germline CDR1 and CDR2 sequences are MDHEN and SYDVKM. The CDR3 is made up of 16 amino acids. As DNA, the CDR3 is TGTGCCAGCCAGGGTTGGTTAACAGCACGGAACACTGAAGCTTTCTTT. Translated: CASQGWLTARNTEAFF.

The chain recombines TRBV29-1 with TRBJ2-7; 11 bases match TRBD1. Germline V gene data show CDR1 as SQVTM and CDR2 as ANQGSEA. CDR3 size: 17 residues. V lost 1 base to trimming and J lost 2 bases; unmatched junction nucleotides: 10. DNA of the CDR3: TGCAGCGTTGAAGGCTTAGGGGACAGGGGGACAACCTACGAGCAGTACTTC. Protein product: CSVEGLGDRGTTYEQYF.

This clone has just a few counts. The CDR3 sequence is CASSLKDPTFGVGKLFF. The CDR3 DNA sequence: TGCGCCAGCAGCTTGAAGGATCCAACGTTCGGGGTAGGAAAACTGTTTTTT. This rearrangement joins TRBV5-1 to TRBJ1-4; D is unresolved. Germline lookup yields CDR1 SGHRS and CDR2 YFSETQ. The CDR3 runs 17 residues. Trimming stripped 1 base from V and 10 bases from J, with 23 bases between.

This chain links TRBV7-9 with TRBJ2-3; unclear D gene. The CDR3 is 12 residues long. The V end was cut by 0 bases, the J end by 14 bases, with 12 bases between. Germline V gene data show CDR1 as SEHNR and CDR2 as FQNEAQ (reference sequence). The CDR3 DNA reads TGTGCCAGCAGCTTAGCGGTTTCCGCTGGGTATTTT. Protein: CASSLAVSAGYF.

V usage is TRBV30 and J usage is TRBJ1-3; possibly TRBD1 for D (6 bases). The CDR3 sequence is 16 residues long. The V end lost 2 bases, the J end lost 3 bases, and 17 bases lay between the germline ends. Per germline, CDR1 GTSNPN and CDR2 SVGIG (reference sequence). As DNA, the CDR3 is TGTGCCTGGAGTCCGGGGGGCACCTCTGGTGGAAACACCATATATTTT. This gives the protein CAWSPGGTSGGNTIYF.

This CDR3 is CASSLQGGSSTDTQYF. CDR3 sequence (DNA): TGTGCCAGCAGTTTGCAGGGAGGATCTAGCACAGATACGCAGTATTTT. The chain has TRBV6-5 and TRBJ2-3; D may be TRBD2 (6 bases). V was clipped by 4 bases and J by 0 bases, with 14 bases between them. CDR3 length equals 16 residues. Per germline, CDR1 MNHEY and CDR2 SVGAGI.

The chain is built from TRBV5-4 and TRBJ1-2; D is perhaps TRBD1 (5 bases). The germline gives CDR1 SGHNT, CDR2 YYREEE (reference sequence). The CDR3 covers 15 residues. Trimming pared 0 bases from V and 3 bases from J, leaving 12 bases between. CDR3 loop: CASSLEARGDYGYTF. DNA of the CDR3: TGTGCCAGCAGCTTGGAGGCGAGAGGGGACTATGGCTACACCTTC.

V usage is TRBV23-1 and J usage is TRBJ1-5; tentatively, D is TRBD1 (5 bases). TRBV23-1 is marked as an open reading frame, function uncertain. The CDR3 length is 16 residues. Trimming stripped 2 bases from V and 1 base from J, with 12 bases between. The CDR3 spells CASSQGGALSNQPQHF. The DNA for the CDR3 is TGCGCCAGCAGTCAAGGGGGAGCCTTGAGCAATCAGCCCCAGCATTTT.

The gene calls are TRBV5-1 and TRBJ1-2; TRBD1 aligns across 9 bases. The J segment lost 4 bases and the V segment lost 1 base, leaving 5 bases of the junction unmatched. Looked up from germline, CDR1 is SGHRS and CDR2 is YFSETQ. The CDR3 is 15 residues long. The CDR3 DNA reads as TGCGCCAGCAGCTTGACAGGGGGCGGTACCTATGGCTACACCTTC. Protein sequence: CASSLTGGGTYGYTF.

This chain links TRBV4-2 with TRBJ2-5; D may be TRBD1 or TRBD2 (6 bases each). The V end lost 8 bases, the J end lost 1 base, and 29 bases lay between the germline ends. Germline CDR1 is LGHNA and CDR2 is YNFKEQ. The CDR3 spans 19 residues. The CDR3 DNA reads as TGTGCCAGCGCCCCGGGTGGCGGTGGGGCCCGGGGGCGCCAAGAGACCCAGTACTTC. This codes for CASAPGGGGARGRQETQYF.

The chain is built from TRBV7-9 and TRBJ1-3; D unresolved. Germline CDR1 reads SEHNR; CDR2 reads FQNEAQ (reference sequence). The CDR3 sequence is 13 residues long. Trimming cost V 5 bases and J 3 bases, with 8 bases left between them. The CDR3 protein is CASSPVSGNTIYF. DNA for the CDR3: TGTGCCAGCAGCCCCGTGAGTGGAAACACCATATATTTT. The variable domain in full, completed from reference TRBV7-9 and TRBJ1-3, reads DTGVSQNPRHKITKRGQNVTFRCDPISEHNRLYWYRQTLGQGPEFLTYFQNEAQLEKSRLLSDRFSAERPKGSFSTLEIQRTEQGDSAMYLCASSPVSGNTIYFGEGSWLTVV.

The chain has TRBV2 and TRBJ1-2, with 10 nucleotides matching TRBD1. Germline V gives CDR1 SNHLY, CDR2 FYNNEI. Trimming removed 6 bases from V and 12 bases from J; junction bases left unmatched: 13. The CDR3 is made up of 14 amino acids. In DNA, the CDR3 is TGTGCCAGCAGATACCGAGCCGGGACAGGGGATAACACCTTC. As protein: CASRYRAGTGDNTF.

This CDR3 is CASSLGSLETQYF. The DNA of the CDR3 is TGTGCCAGCAGCTTGGGTAGTCTAGAGACCCAGTACTTC. The V and J genes are TRBV11-1 and TRBJ2-5, with D hard to call. The length of the CDR3 is 13 residues. V was clipped by 3 bases and J by 4 bases, with 9 bases between them. From germline, CDR1 is SGHAT and CDR2 FQDESV (reference sequence).

This clone was recorded only once. This sequence joins TRBV2 and TRBJ2-2; unclear D gene. CDR1 is SNHLY and CDR2 is FYNNEI in the germline V gene. With 7 bases removed from V and 1 base from J, the gap between germline ends came to 10 bases. This CDR3 spans 14 amino acids. The DNA for the CDR3 is TGTGCCAGCATGGTGGAAAAGAACACCGGGGAGCTGTTTTTT. Protein: CASMVEKNTGELFF.

This chain connects TRBV7-9 to TRBJ2-3; D is possibly TRBD1 (6 bases). This CDR3 contains 16 residues. The V end was cut by 2 bases, the J end by 3 bases, with 15 bases between. The germline V gene encodes CDR1 SEHNR and CDR2 FQNEAQ (reference sequence). The CDR3 DNA reads as TGTGCCAGCAGCTTACGGGACACCGGCGTGACAGATACGCAGTATTTT. This gives the protein CASSLRDTGVTDTQYF.

The gene calls are TRBV11-2 and TRBJ2-2; D is unclear. Germline V gives CDR1 SGHAT, CDR2 FQNNGV. V gave up 2 bases and J gave up 6 bases, with 7 bases separating them. CDR3 length: 13 residues. The chain's CDR3 is CASSLQVAGELFF. The CDR3 nucleotides read TGTGCCAGCAGCTTACAGGTCGCCGGGGAGCTGTTTTTT.

The chain uses TRBV19 and TRBJ1-5; D possibly corresponds to TRBD1 (6 bases). Germline V gene data show CDR1 as LNHDA and CDR2 as SQIVND (reference sequence). CDR3 length: 15 amino acids. V was pared by 9 bases and J by 2 bases, with 17 bases between. DNA for the CDR3: TGTGCCAGCTCCAGGGGTGGGGTTGGCAATCAGCCCCAGCATTTT. This translates into CASSRGGVGNQPQHF.